Following are 19 T cell receptor beta chains from one sample sequenced in a study of T-cell memory formation after mild COVID-19. Each CDR3 protein gets one entry after TCRdb re-called the 5' RACE reads with MiXCR. The sample has roughly 620,000 distinct CDR3 sequences, more than 15% seen once. The sequencing sample was made of PBMCs or a T cell subset sorted from them (not recorded which). All receptors derive from an adult woman who had mild COVID-19 (a few samples of this study predate the infection). Cell type and time point are not known.

The CDR3 here is CASSQAGTLSEEQFF. CDR3 sequence (DNA): TGTGCCAGCAGCCAGGCGGGGACACTTAGCGAGGAGCAGTTCTTC. The V gene is TRBV6-5, the J gene TRBJ2-1, with D perhaps matching TRBD1 or TRBD2 (6 bases each). CDR1 is MNHEY and CDR2 is SVGAGI in the germline V gene. The CDR3 has 15 residues. The V end lost 6 bases, the J end lost 10 bases, and 22 bases lay between the germline ends.

In its sample, this clonotype was seen a few times. The rearrangement links TRBV9 to TRBJ1-1, with D possibly being TRBD1 (6 bases). The germline V and J ends were trimmed by 0 bases and 1 base, with 13 bases remaining between them. Germline loops: CDR1 SGDLS, CDR2 YYNGEE. The CDR3 runs to 16 residues. CDR3 protein: CASSVGAGDQNTEAFF. The CDR3 nucleotides are TGTGCCAGCAGCGTAGGGGCAGGGGATCAGAACACTGAAGCTTTCTTT.

J is TRBJ2-1 and V is TRBV9; a weak D match, TRBD2 (6 bases). The CDR3 length is 14 residues. V dropped 0 bases and J dropped 4 bases, with 8 bases sitting between them. The germline V gene encodes CDR1 SGDLS and CDR2 YYNGEE. CDR3 sequence reads: CASSVASGYNEQFF. CDR3 DNA sequence: TGTGCCAGCAGCGTAGCCAGCGGGTACAATGAGCAGTTCTTC.

The chain joins TRBV12-3 or TRBV12-4 to TRBJ1-2; D is ambiguous. Trimming left V 11 bases short and J 0 bases short, with 16 bases between. This CDR3 region has 14 residues. The CDR3 sequence is CAQDQMDANYGYTF. As DNA, the CDR3 is TGTGCCCAAGACCAGATGGACGCTAACTATGGCTACACCTTC.

This clonotype was counted only a few times. This CDR3 reads CASRWGLAGGSYEQYF. Here the CDR3 DNA reads TGTGCCAGCAGGTGGGGACTAGCGGGAGGCTCCTACGAGCAGTACTTC. The chain couples TRBV6-5 to TRBJ2-7, with 15 bases matching TRBD2. Germline values: CDR1 MNHEY, CDR2 SVGAGI. V shed 6 bases and J 0 bases; nucleotides not matched to a gene: 3. The CDR3 spans 16 residues.

The rearrangement joins TRBV30 to TRBJ1-2; TRBD1 agrees at 8 bases. CDR1 GTSNPN and CDR2 SVGIG come from the germline V gene (reference sequence). With V trimmed by 0 bases and J by 5 bases, 11 bases remained unmatched. This CDR3 comprises 16 residues. For the CDR3, the DNA is TGTGCCTGGAGTGTACAGGGGTCGGGACAGGTATATGGCTACACCTTC. Translated, it gives CAWSVQGSGQVYGYTF.

The chain is built from TRBV9 and TRBJ2-7; D may be TRBD1 (6 bases). Germline CDR1 SGDLS, CDR2 YYNGEE. Trimming cost V 0 bases and J 6 bases, with 13 bases left between them. The CDR3 has 14 residues. This CDR3 is CASSVGGPRGEQYF. In nucleotides, the CDR3 is TGTGCCAGCAGCGTAGGGGGGCCACGTGGCGAGCAGTACTTC.

This clonotype was detected a few times. The chain couples TRBV5-1 to TRBJ2-3; a possible D gene is TRBD1 (6 bases). This CDR3 spans 15 amino acids. CDR1 is SGHRS and CDR2 is YFSETQ in the germline V gene. Trimming pared 0 bases from V and 2 bases from J, leaving 10 bases between. The CDR3 reads CASSLAGVDTDTQYF. The CDR3, as DNA: TGCGCCAGCAGCTTGGCAGGGGTAGACACAGATACGCAGTATTTT.

The table lists this clonotype with a few counts. Written as DNA, the CDR3 is TGTGCCTGGAGTAAGAGCTCACTTGTGGGGGGCTCCTACGAGCAGTACTTC. It is translated as CAWSKSSLVGGSYEQYF. The V and J genes are TRBV30 and TRBJ2-7; a weak D match, TRBD2 (6 bases). The CDR3 runs to 17 residues. Between the trimmed V and J ends, which lost 2 bases and 0 bases, there was a span of 20 bases. Germline CDR1 GTSNPN, CDR2 SVGIG (reference sequence).

This clonotype was seen more than once but under ten times. The gene calls are TRBV7-8 and TRBJ1-4, with no clear D. The CDR3 is 15 amino acids. The V gene's germline CDR1 is SGHVS and CDR2 FQNEAQ. V shed 5 bases and J shed 5 bases, with 15 bases lying between them. The DNA of the CDR3 is TGTGCCAGCAGCGCGAAGGTGCCCAAAAATGAAAAACTGTTTTTT. It codes for CASSAKVPKNEKLFF.

V is TRBV5-4 and J is TRBJ2-5, with 15 nucleotides matching TRBD2. CDR3 length: 16 amino acids. Germline CDR1 is SGHNT and CDR2 is YYREEE (reference sequence). V dropped 4 bases and J dropped 2; count of bases not matched to a gene: 3. The CDR3 DNA reads TGTGCCAGCAGCATGGGACTAGCGGGGGGACAAGAGACCCAGTACTTC. As protein: CASSMGLAGGQETQYF.

This clonotype was seen more than once but under ten times. The V and J genes are TRBV5-1 and TRBJ1-2; D gene unclear. V was trimmed by 1 base and J by 4 bases, leaving 8 bases between them. The germline CDR1 and CDR2 sequences are SGHRS and YFSETQ. The CDR3 sequence is 13 residues long. The CDR3 loop reads CASSLTATYGYTF. For the CDR3, the DNA is TGCGCCAGCAGCTTGACAGCCACCTATGGCTACACCTTC.

CDR3 in amino acids: CASSVWGTGQAYTF. As DNA, the CDR3 is TGTGCCAGCTCCGTCTGGGGAACAGGACAAGCCTACACCTTC. The chain is built from TRBV19 and TRBJ1-2; D perhaps matches TRBD1 (5 bases). Between the trimmed V and J ends, which lost 9 bases and 10 bases, there was a span of 24 bases. Looked up from germline, CDR1 is LNHDA and CDR2 is SQIVND (reference sequence). The CDR3 loop spans 14 amino acids.

The rearrangement uses TRBV20-1 and TRBJ1-1; 9 bases fit TRBD1. With 4 bases clipped from V and 4 bases from J, the junction kept 4 bases outside the gene matches. This CDR3 contains 13 residues. Germline CDR1 and CDR2: DFQATT and SNEGSKA (reference sequence). The CDR3 sequence is CSAIRQGVTEAFF. The DNA of the CDR3 is TGCAGTGCTATCCGACAGGGGGTCACTGAAGCTTTCTTT.

The CDR3 here is CASSPVAGNYEQYF. DNA of the CDR3: TGCGCCAGCAGCCCTGTAGCGGGAAACTACGAGCAGTACTTC. The chain uses TRBV4-3 and TRBJ2-7; 8 positions agree with TRBD2. The CDR3 runs 14 residues. The trim removed 4 bases at V and 3 bases at J, leaving 5 bases unmatched. Germline V gene data show CDR1 as LGHNA and CDR2 as YSLEER.

At least ten counts were recorded for this clonotype. The chain has TRBV24-1 and TRBJ2-1, with D possibly TRBD2 on 6 matching bases. Germline loops: CDR1 KGHDR, CDR2 SFDVKD. Trimming left V 3 bases short and J 0 bases short, with 14 bases between. This CDR3 is 17 amino acids long. The CDR3 bases are TGTGCCACCAGTGATCCGCTTAGCGGCCTCTCCTACAATGAGCAGTTCTTC. Translated, it gives CATSDPLSGLSYNEQFF.

This rearrangement joins TRBV6-5 to TRBJ2-7; D assignment may be TRBD1 or TRBD2 (5 bases each). The CDR3 has 18 amino acids. The V gene lost 0 bases and the J gene lost 0 bases, with 18 bases spanning the gap. Germline V gene sequence: CDR1 MNHEY, CDR2 SVGAGI. The CDR3 coding sequence is TGTGCCAGCAGTTACTCGGGCCGGGGCAGGCGTATCTCCTACGAGCAGTACTTC. Its translation: CASSYSGRGRRISYEQYF.

There are a few counts of this clonotype. The chain recombines TRBV30 with TRBJ2-3; D may be TRBD1 or TRBD2 (5 bases each). The V gene's germline CDR1 is GTSNPN and CDR2 SVGIG (reference sequence). The CDR3 is 12 amino acids. Trimming cost V 4 bases and J 4 bases, with 9 bases left between them. The CDR3 spells CAWTLGADTQYF. The DNA for the CDR3 is TGTGCCTGGACCCTGGGGGCAGATACGCAGTATTTT. Looking up the rest from reference TRBV30 and TRBJ2-3 gives the full variable domain: SQTIHQWPATLVQPVGSPLSLECTVEGTSNPNLYWYRQAAGRGLQLLFYSVGIGQISSEVPQNLSASRPQDRQFILSSKKLLLSDSGFYLCAWTLGADTQYFGPGTRLTVL.

CDR3 residues: CATRGTYEQYF. The CDR3 DNA is TGTGCCACCCGGGGCACCTACGAGCAGTACTTC. V is TRBV25-1 and J is TRBJ2-7; D might be TRBD1 or TRBD2, each matching 5 bases. The V end was cut by 10 bases, the J end by 2 bases, with 9 bases between. The germline gives CDR1 MGHDK, CDR2 SYGVNS. This CDR3 region has 11 residues.